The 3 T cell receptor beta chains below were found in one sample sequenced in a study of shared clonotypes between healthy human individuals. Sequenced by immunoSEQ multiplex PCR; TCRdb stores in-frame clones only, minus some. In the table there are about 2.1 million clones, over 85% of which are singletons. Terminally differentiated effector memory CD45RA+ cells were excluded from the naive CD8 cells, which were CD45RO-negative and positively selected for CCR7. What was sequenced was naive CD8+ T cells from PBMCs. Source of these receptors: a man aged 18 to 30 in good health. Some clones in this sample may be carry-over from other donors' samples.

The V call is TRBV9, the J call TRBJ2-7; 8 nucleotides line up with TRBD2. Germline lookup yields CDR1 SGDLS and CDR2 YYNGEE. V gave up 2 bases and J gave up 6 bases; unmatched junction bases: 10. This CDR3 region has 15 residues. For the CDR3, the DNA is TGTGCCAGCAGCGTGAGCGGGGGCCCCCCGGCCGAGCAGTACTTC. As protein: CASSVSGGPPAEQYF.

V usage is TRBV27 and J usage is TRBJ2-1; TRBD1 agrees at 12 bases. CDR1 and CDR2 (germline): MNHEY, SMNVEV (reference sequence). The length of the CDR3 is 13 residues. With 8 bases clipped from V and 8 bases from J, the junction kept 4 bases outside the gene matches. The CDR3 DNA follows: TGTGCCAGCCCCGGGACAGGGGGCCATGAGCAGTTCTTC. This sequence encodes CASPGTGGHEQFF.

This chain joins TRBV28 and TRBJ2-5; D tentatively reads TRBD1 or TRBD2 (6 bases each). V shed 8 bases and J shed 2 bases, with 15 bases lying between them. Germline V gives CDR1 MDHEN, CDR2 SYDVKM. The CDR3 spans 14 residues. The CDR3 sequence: CASGPSGAQETQYF. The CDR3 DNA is TGTGCCAGCGGACCGTCGGGGGCACAAGAGACCCAGTACTTC.